This entry lists 17 T cell receptor beta chains sequenced from one sample in a study of T cell responses to AZD1222 COVID-19 vaccine. Assay used: immunoSEQ multiplex PCR; TCRdb lists only in-frame clones, some missing. Among approximately 120,000 clones listed, around 89% were seen once. Sequencing was performed on peripheral blood, taken on day 0 of MenACWY control vaccination. Receptor source: an adult in good health.

J is TRBJ2-6 and V is TRBV30, with D uncertain. Germline V CDR1 and CDR2: GTSNPN, SVGIG (reference sequence). The V end lost 5 bases, the J end lost 3 bases, and 14 bases lay between the germline ends. This CDR3 is 15 amino acids long. CDR3 nucleotides: TGTGCCTGGGGTTCAACTCTGGGTGGGGCCAACGTCCTGACTTTC. Protein sequence: CAWGSTLGGANVLTF.

V usage is TRBV11-3 and J usage is TRBJ2-5; 10 nucleotides agree with TRBD2. The V gene end was trimmed by 4 bases and the J gene end by 10 bases; junction bases not matched to a gene: 9. From germline, CDR1 is SGHNT and CDR2 YENEEA. The CDR3 has 14 amino acids. The CDR3 protein is CASSWASGSLVQYF. The CDR3 DNA follows: TGTGCCAGCAGCTGGGCTAGCGGGAGCCTTGTCCAGTACTTC.

This clone was seen a handful of times. Written as DNA, the CDR3 is TGTGCCTGGAGTGTATTTCCCTCCGGGAGGGCCGCCTACAATGAGCAGTTCTTC. It codes for CAWSVFPSGRAAYNEQFF. The gene calls are TRBV30 and TRBJ2-1, with TRBD2 matching 8 bases. V gave up 0 bases and J gave up 2 bases; unmatched junction bases: 12. Per the germline V gene, CDR1 is GTSNPN and CDR2 is SVGIG (reference sequence). The CDR3 contains 18 residues. Full variable domain (remainder filled in from reference TRBV30 and TRBJ2-1): SQTIHQWPATLVQPVGSPLSLECTVEGTSNPNLYWYRQAAGRGLQLLFYSVGIGQISSEVPQNLSASRPQDRQFILSSKKLLLSDSGFYLCAWSVFPSGRAAYNEQFFGPGTRLTVL.

The chain recombines TRBV30 with TRBJ2-7; no reliable D call. The CDR3 sequence is 11 residues long. V lost 3 bases and J lost 4, with 7 bases in between. Germline CDR1 reads GTSNPN; CDR2 reads SVGIG (reference sequence). The CDR3 bases are TGTGCCTGGAGGCATCTATACGAGCAGTACTTC. Amino acid sequence: CAWRHLYEQYF.

The chain joins TRBV27 to TRBJ1-6; D may be TRBD1 (6 bases). The germline V and J ends were trimmed by 2 bases and 13 bases, with 15 bases remaining between them. CDR1 and CDR2 (germline): MNHEY, SMNVEV (reference sequence). The CDR3 extends over 14 amino acids. CDR3: CASSLGAGVWPLHF. The CDR3 nucleotides read TGTGCCAGCAGTTTAGGGGCAGGGGTATGGCCCCTCCACTTT.

The chain employs TRBV30 and TRBJ1-1, with no clear D. V dropped 4 bases and J dropped 4 bases, with 10 bases sitting between them. Germline values: CDR1 GTSNPN, CDR2 SVGIG (reference sequence). The CDR3 extends over 12 amino acids. CDR3 amino acids: CAWKRSPTEAFF. CDR3 nucleotide sequence: TGTGCCTGGAAGAGGTCTCCCACTGAAGCTTTCTTT.

V gene TRBV25-1 combines with J gene TRBJ2-7, with 11 bases identical to TRBD2. This CDR3 spans 15 amino acids. J gave up 3 bases and V 7 bases, and 8 bases lay outside the gene matches. The germline V gene has CDR1 MGHDK and CDR2 SYGVNS. CDR3 in DNA: TGTGCCAGCACCCTAGGGACTAGCGGTAACTACGAGCAGTACTTC. Its protein product is CASTLGTSGNYEQYF.

V and J are TRBV19 and TRBJ2-7; D remains ambiguous. The CDR3 contains 16 residues. CDR1 and CDR2 from the germline V gene are LNHDA and SQIVND (reference sequence). With 2 bases removed from V and 4 bases from J, the gap between germline ends came to 18 bases. The CDR3 region is CASSIRAAVLGYEQYF. The CDR3 DNA is TGTGCCAGTAGTATAAGGGCGGCAGTGCTAGGGTACGAGCAGTACTTC.

This clone appeared a few times. The chain recombines TRBV11-2 with TRBJ1-1; D perhaps matches TRBD1 (6 bases). Germline CDR1 SGHAT, CDR2 FQNNGV. Deletions cut 5 bases from V and 8 bases from J, with 15 bases between. This CDR3 is 13 amino acids long. Written as DNA, the CDR3 is TGTGCCAGCAGCCCCCTGACAGGTATAGAAGCTTTCTTT. This sequence encodes CASSPLTGIEAFF.

The chain couples TRBV4-2 to TRBJ2-5, with 7 bases that match TRBD2. This CDR3 is built from 16 residues. The germline gives CDR1 LGHNA, CDR2 YNFKEQ. The V gene end was trimmed by 5 bases and the J gene end by 2 bases; junction bases not matched to a gene: 11. The CDR3, as DNA: TGTGCCAGCAGCGGAGGGGCTAGCGGAGAGCAAGAGACCCAGTACTTC. Translated, it gives CASSGGASGEQETQYF.

The J gene is TRBJ1-2, the V gene TRBV7-2, with no clear D. The V gene lost 4 bases and the J gene lost 3 bases, with 12 bases spanning the gap. Germline V gene lookup returns CDR1 SGHTA and CDR2 FQGNSA. The length of the CDR3 is 14 residues. DNA of the CDR3: TGTGCCAGCAGCTCCGGGTTGACTCACTATGGCTACACCTTC. This translates into CASSSGLTHYGYTF.

The CDR3 loop reads CASSPTGTGVNTEAFF. The CDR3 nucleotides are TGCGCCAGCAGCCCAACCGGGACAGGAGTGAACACTGAAGCTTTCTTT. V is TRBV5-1 and J is TRBJ1-1, with 8 bases lining up with TRBD1. The CDR3 has 16 residues. Trimming took 4 bases from V and 0 from J; bases not matched to a gene: 8. Looked up from germline, CDR1 is SGHRS and CDR2 is YFSETQ.

The V gene is TRBV7-3, the J gene TRBJ2-3; D might be TRBD2 (6 bases). The length of the CDR3 is 14 residues. The V and J ends lost 5 bases and 6 bases respectively, with 15 bases between them. In germline, CDR1 is SGHTA, CDR2 FQGTGA. CDR3 DNA: TGTGCCAGCAGCCCTACTCTAGCGTCGGATACGCAGTATTTT. Amino acids: CASSPTLASDTQYF.

This clone occurred a few times. The chain recombines TRBV30 with TRBJ1-1; unclear D gene. V lost 8 bases and J 4 bases, leaving 11 bases between the germline ends. Germline V CDR1 and CDR2: GTSNPN, SVGIG (reference sequence). This CDR3 region has 11 residues. The CDR3 nucleotides are TGTGCCGGAGCGCCGCGCACTGAAGCTTTCTTT. This sequence encodes CAGAPRTEAFF.

Notes on this clone: The junction departs from germline at one end; a sequencing error may be responsible. This sequence joins TRBV6-2 or TRBV6-3 and TRBJ1-2; D is ambiguous. This CDR3 has 14 residues. Germline CDR1 MNHEY, CDR2 SVGEGT. CDR3 nucleotide sequence: TGTGCCACCAGTGTCACCCTAGACGCGAATGGCTACACCTTC. Protein: CATSVTLDANGYTF.

The V gene is TRBV11-3, the J gene TRBJ1-2, with D possibly matching TRBD1 (5 bases). Germline CDR1 SGHNT, CDR2 YENEEA. Trimming took 3 bases from V and 1 from J, leaving 6 bases between them. There are 13 residues in the CDR3. The CDR3 coding sequence is TGTGCCAGCAGCTTGACAGTTAACTATGGCTACACCTTC. It encodes CASSLTVNYGYTF.

The J gene is TRBJ1-2, the V gene TRBV19; D gene uncertain. This CDR3 is built from 22 residues. Trimming cost V 4 bases and J 4 bases, with 37 bases left between them. The germline V gene has CDR1 LNHDA and CDR2 SQIVND (reference sequence). This chain's CDR3 is CASSTLLDKARGISGAPYGYTF. In nucleotides, the CDR3 is TGTGCCAGTAGTACCCTACTAGACAAGGCGCGGGGAATCTCGGGCGCTCCCTATGGCTACACCTTC. Using reference TRBV19 and TRBJ1-2 for the parts outside the CDR3, the full variable domain is DGGITQSPKYLFRKEGQNVTLSCEQNLNHDAMYWYRQDPGQGLRLIYYSQIVNDFQKGDIAEGYSVSREKKESFPLTVTSAQKNPTAFYLCASSTLLDKARGISGAPYGYTFGSGTRLTVV.